Given below is one T cell receptor beta chain in context. Its target antigen remains unknown. No quality values exist for individual bases; no much larger clone is one base distant. These data originate in a study of shared clonotypes between healthy human individuals (dated by TCRdb to 2019 to 2021). At the level of the whole study: A couple of women and a few men aged 18 to 49 years were included in the cohort. The study deeply sequenced blood TCR repertoires of five healthy adults to estimate repertoire size and the extent of clonotype sharing between individuals. To increase sequencing depth and limit assay-specific biases, different laboratories used diverse techniques to prepare libraries and sequence TCR repertoires. Per donor, three plates each were used for CD4 naive and CD4 memory, two for CD8 naive, and one for CD8 memory. Leukapheresis yielded between about 0.9 and 10 billion PBMCs per donor.

Using the deep immunoSEQ assay, multiplex PCR amplified TCR CDR3 regions from genomic DNA. Extracted genomic DNA from each cell subset was spread evenly across all wells of several immunoSEQ 96-well plates, with each plate serving as a replicate. For sorted subsets, around 0.2 ug of genomic DNA, equivalent to 30,000 or so T cell genomes, went into each replicate PCR. Purified libraries were quantified with a Qubit 3.0 fluorometer, sized on a Bioanalyzer 2100, and re-quantified with the KAPA Library Quantification kit. Each immunoSEQ 96-well plate was sequenced on its own single-read 150-cycle Illumina NextSeq 550 flow cell. The authors processed their data as follows. Because the immunoSEQ output included only junctional sequences and no quality scores, the filtering could not be the same as the filtering used for full-length reads. Sequences were annotated with PyIR, a Python wrapper for IgBLAST v1.9, using IMGT germline references to assign V/J genes and CDR3. Reads were filtered out if the reads had weak V/J assignments (E-value above 1e-6), no CDR3, stop codons, out-of-frame junctions, or ambiguous translated residues. V3J clonotypes were defined by identical inferred V gene, J gene, and CDR3 amino acid sequence. The percentage overlap between two repertoires was calculated by dividing the number of shared unique clonotypes by the size of the smaller repertoire. Repertoire richness was assessed with RTK rarefaction, the Chao1 estimator, and Recon v2.1 estimates of unobserved clonotypes. For all TCRbeta clonotypes obtained by the gDNA method from a handful of donors, generation probabilities were computed with OLGA. TCRdb mirrors the immuneACCESS table, restricted to in-frame sequences. Some clones are absent from its copies; in checked studies, under half trace to an unresolved V gene, and the reason for the others is unknown. V, J and clone size were drawn from that table, and D and trimming were deduced from the DNA. Across this sample there are some 600,000 clones, with about 96% seen only once. The top ten clones comprise approximately 0.12% of the sample.

CD8 naive samples were CD45RO-negative cells positively selected for CCR7, giving a CD45RA+CCR7+ population that excluded TemRA cells. Donors were healthy HIV-negative adults with no recently reported acute infections or vaccinations. All donors were Caucasian adults living in Nashville, Tennessee, USA. After blood collection by leukapheresis, PBMCs were isolated using Ficoll-Histopaque density gradient centrifugation and then cryopreserved in the vapor phase of liquid nitrogen. Analytical flow cytometry was used to check the purity and quantity of every magnetically sorted T cell population. Genomic DNA was isolated from each sorted fraction and quantified by UV absorbance on a Nanodrop 2000c. Counted from cysteine to phenylalanine, this CDR3 has 13 amino acids. Only CDR3 DNA is held: 39 bases, read in frame from base 1. V loses 8 bases of germline sequence and J loses 0 bases, and the interval between the two ends is 8 bases. For CDR1 and CDR2, the germline V gene (reference sequence) lists SEHNR and FQNEAQ.

Study-level results and caveats: Naive subsets generally had larger estimated clonotype richness than memory subsets did. Based on pairwise subsampling, the degree of clonotype sharing among donors was expected to be affected by sequencing depth. Sampling was restricted to blood, and TCR repertoires in tissues likely differ from the TCR repertoires found in blood. Because the study included a small number of donors, the genetic and exposure-history diversity represented was limited. Higher generation probabilities were observed for clonotypes shared by all four sorted-subset donors than for non-shared clonotypes. Around 5.4% of naive CD4, 3% to 4% of naive CD8, approximately 2.2% of memory CD4, and around 0.42% of memory CD8 clonotypes were shared across several donors. Incomplete sequencing was indicated by rarefaction of sorted-subset datasets, despite the large sequencing depth.

Sample: naive CD8+ T cells sorted from blood. The sample's cell subset or site, from its label and the paper: CD45RA+CCR7+. Recombination connected TRBV7-9 to TRBJ2-1, with the D gene uncertain. The sequence came from a woman aged 30 to 39 in good health. The DNA sequence is as follows: TGTGCCAGCGGGCCGAGCTCCTACAATGAGCAGTTCTTC. It specifies CASGPSSYNEQFF.